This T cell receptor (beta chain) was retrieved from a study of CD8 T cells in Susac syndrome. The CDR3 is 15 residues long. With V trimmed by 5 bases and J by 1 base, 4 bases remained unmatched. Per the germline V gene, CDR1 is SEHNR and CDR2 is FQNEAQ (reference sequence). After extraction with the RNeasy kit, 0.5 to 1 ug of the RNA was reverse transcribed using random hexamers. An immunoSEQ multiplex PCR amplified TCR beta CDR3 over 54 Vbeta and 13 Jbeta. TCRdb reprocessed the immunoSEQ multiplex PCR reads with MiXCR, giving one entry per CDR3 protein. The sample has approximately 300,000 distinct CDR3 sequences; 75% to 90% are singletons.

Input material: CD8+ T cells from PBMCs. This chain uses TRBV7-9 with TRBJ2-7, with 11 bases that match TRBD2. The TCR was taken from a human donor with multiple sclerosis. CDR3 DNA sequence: TGTGCCAGCAGCGCGGGACTAGCGGAATCCTACGAGCAGTACTTC. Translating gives CASSAGLAESYEQYF.